This T cell receptor (beta chain) emerged from a study of blood T cells in healthy people across ages. Between the trimmed V and J ends, which lost 3 bases and 5 bases, there was a span of 14 bases. The CDR3 length is 15 residues. Germline V gene sequence: CDR1 SEHNR, CDR2 FQNEAQ (reference sequence). Primed by a sample-barcoded 5' primer and a J-beta primer mix, a second PCR proceeded for roughly 7 to 11 cycles. Each cDNA molecule was tagged by a template-switch adaptor with 12 random nucleotides. TCRdb analysed the 5' RACE reads with MiXCR anew, one entry per CDR3 protein. Of hundreds of thousands of distinct CDR3 sequences in the sample, approximately 25% were seen once. These data were also filed under a second study, of T cells of mothers and their children. That paper states: The data showed no persistent microchimeric T cell clones.

This clonotype was sampled from a boy aged 10-17 years in good health. What was sequenced was blood. V is TRBV7-9 and J is TRBJ2-1, with a possible D match to TRBD1 (6 bases). This CDR3 is CASSFFGTLDNEQFF. CDR3 DNA sequence: TGTGCCAGCAGCTTCTTCGGGACACTTGACAATGAGCAGTTCTTC.